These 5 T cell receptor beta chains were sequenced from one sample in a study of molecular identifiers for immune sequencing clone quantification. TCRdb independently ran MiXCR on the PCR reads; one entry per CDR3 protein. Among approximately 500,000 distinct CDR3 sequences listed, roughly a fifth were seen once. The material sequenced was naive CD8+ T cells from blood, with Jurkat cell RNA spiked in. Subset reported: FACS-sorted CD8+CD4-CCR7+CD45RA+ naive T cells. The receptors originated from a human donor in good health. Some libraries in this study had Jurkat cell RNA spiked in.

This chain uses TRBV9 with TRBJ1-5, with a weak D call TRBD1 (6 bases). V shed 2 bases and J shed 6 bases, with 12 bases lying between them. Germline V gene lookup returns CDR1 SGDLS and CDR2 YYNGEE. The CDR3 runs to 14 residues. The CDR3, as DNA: TGTGCCAGCAGCGTCGGGGGCAACGGTCAGCCCCAGCATTTT. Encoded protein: CASSVGGNGQPQHF.

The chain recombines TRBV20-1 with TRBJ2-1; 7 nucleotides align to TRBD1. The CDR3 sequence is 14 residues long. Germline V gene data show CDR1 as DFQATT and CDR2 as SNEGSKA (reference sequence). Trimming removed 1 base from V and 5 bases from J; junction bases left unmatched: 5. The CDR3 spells CSARARTGDNEQFF. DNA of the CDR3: TGCAGTGCTAGAGCCCGGACAGGAGACAATGAGCAGTTCTTC.

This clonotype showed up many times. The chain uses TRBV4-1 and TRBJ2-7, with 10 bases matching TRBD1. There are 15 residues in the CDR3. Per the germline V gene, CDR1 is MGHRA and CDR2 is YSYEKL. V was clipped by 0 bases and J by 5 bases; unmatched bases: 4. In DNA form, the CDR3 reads TGCGCCAGCAGCCAAGATGTAGGACAGGGGGACGAGCAGTACTTC. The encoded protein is CASSQDVGQGDEQYF.

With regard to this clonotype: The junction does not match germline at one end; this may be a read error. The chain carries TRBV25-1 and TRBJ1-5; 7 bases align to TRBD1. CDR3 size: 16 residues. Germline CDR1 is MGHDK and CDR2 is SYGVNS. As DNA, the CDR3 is TGTGCCAGCACTGAATCGGGACAGATTAGCAATCAGCCCCAGCATTTT. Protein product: CASTESGQISNQPQHF.

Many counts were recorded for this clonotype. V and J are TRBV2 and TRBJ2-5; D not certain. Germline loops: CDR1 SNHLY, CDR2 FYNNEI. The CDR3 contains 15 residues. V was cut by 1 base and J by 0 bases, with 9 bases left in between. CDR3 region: CASSEVMGYQETQYF. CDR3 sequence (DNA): TGTGCCAGCAGTGAAGTTATGGGCTACCAAGAGACCCAGTACTTC.